Below, one T cell receptor (beta chain) is given with its context. The antigen is undetermined. In this CDR3 the conserved last residue, phenylalanine or tryptophan, is missing, so a read error is likely. The record originates from a study of tumor and adjacent non-tumor tissue in lung cancer. The wider study: The cohort had roughly 12 adenocarcinoma, a couple of squamous cell and 1 small cell patients. Study-wide points: Higher tumor TCR diversity was associated with shorter survival. Tumor tissue had significantly higher TCR diversity than normal lung.

This sample's RNA came from whole unsorted tissue. Donors were chemotherapy-naive, newly diagnosed lung cancer surgical patients in China, August–late 2014. TCRbeta libraries were built with three rounds of nested PCR, modified from ARM-PCR. TCRdb re-analysed the multiplex PCR reads in MiXCR, keeping a single row per CDR3 protein. The sample has under 140,000 distinct CDR3 sequences; 84% are singletons. The clonotype comes from a man aged 65-85 years with non-small cell lung cancer. Sequencing input: lung tumor tissue.

The CDR3 nucleotides are TGCGCCAGCAGCTTAGAGGGCTCTAACACCGGGGAGCTGTTTTGT. Encoded protein: CASSLEGSNTGELFC. The rearrangement joins TRBV5-1 to TRBJ2-2; possibly TRBD2 for D (5 bases). The V end was cut by 2 bases, the J end by 2 bases, with 10 bases between. The germline gives CDR1 SGHRS, CDR2 YFSETQ. This CDR3 contains 15 residues.